The clone carrying this T cell receptor beta chain was seen a few times. The antigen remains undetermined. Deletions cut 3 bases from V and 2 bases from J, with 7 bases between. The CDR3 sequence is 12 residues long. Looked up from germline, CDR1 is DFQATT and CDR2 is SNEGSKA (reference sequence). A second PCR, run for roughly 7 to 12 cycles, used a sample-barcoded 5' primer plus a J-beta primer mix. Each CDR3 protein is one row after TCRdb ran MiXCR on the 5' RACE reads. The repertoire holds under 2 million distinct CDR3 sequences, almost 35% seen once, with about 11% in the top ten. The sample is drawn from a study of blood T cells in healthy people across ages. Findings and caveats of the study: A roughly linear fall in TCR beta diversity per million T cells was seen with increasing age.

This chain connects TRBV20-1 to TRBJ2-5; D not certain. The receptor was isolated from a woman aged 25 to 45 in good health. What was sequenced was blood. The CDR3 DNA sequence: TGCAGTGCTAGTCCTTATCAAGAGACCCAGTACTTC. Residues: CSASPYQETQYF.